The 20 T cell receptor beta chains presented below share a single source sample, sequenced in a study of T cells in Graves' hyperthyroidism and ophthalmopathy. Amplification yielded TCR beta CDR3 regions, with RNA transcripts as the source. First-round RT-PCR of the TCR CDR3 relied on the HTBI primer set. TCRdb re-called the multiplex PCR reads through MiXCR, storing one row per CDR3 protein. This table holds roughly 330,000 distinct CDR3 sequences, roughly 17% found once. The sample taken for sequencing was blood. The receptors originated from a man aged 30 to 45 with Graves' hyperthyroidism.

This clonotype was recorded a few times. V and J are TRBV5-1 and TRBJ2-4; TRBD1 matches 9 bases. Germline V CDR1 and CDR2: SGHRS, YFSETQ. This CDR3 has 14 residues. J was trimmed by 9 bases and V by 4 bases; bases with no gene match: 8. The CDR3 bases are TGCGCCAGCAGCCCGGGACAGGGTTTAGGCATTCAGTACTTC. Translated, it gives CASSPGQGLGIQYF. Using reference TRBV5-1 and TRBJ2-4 for the parts outside the CDR3, the full variable domain is KAGVTQTPRYLIKTRGQQVTLSCSPISGHRSVSWYQQTPGQGLQFLFEYFSETQRNKGNFPGRFSGRQFSNSRSEMNVSTLELGDSALYLCASSPGQGLGIQYFGAGTRLSVL.

The gene calls are TRBV6-2 or TRBV6-3 and TRBJ1-4; a weak D match, TRBD1 (6 bases). Between the trimmed V and J ends, which lost 5 bases and 0 bases, there was a span of 16 bases. The CDR3 is 17 amino acids. Germline CDR1 and CDR2: MNHEY and SVGEGT. The CDR3 reads CASSRGPFFSTNEKLFF. The CDR3 nucleotides read TGTGCCAGCAGTCGGGGGCCTTTTTTTTCAACTAATGAAAAACTGTTTTTT.

The table lists this clonotype with many counts. The rearrangement joins TRBV6-5 to TRBJ2-3; TRBD2 matches 11 bases. This CDR3 contains 17 residues. Germline CDR1 is MNHEY and CDR2 is SVGAGI. V trimming: 2 bases; J trimming: 1 base; junction bases outside the gene matches: 5. DNA of the CDR3: TGTGCCAGCAGTTACGGGAAGGGACTAGCGGGCACAGATACGCAGTATTTT. This encodes CASSYGKGLAGTDTQYF.

In this sample, this clonotype turned up a few times. This chain connects TRBV11-2 to TRBJ1-2; D possibly corresponds to TRBD1 (6 bases). Deletions cut 0 bases from V and 7 bases from J, with 18 bases between. From germline, CDR1 is SGHAT and CDR2 FQNNGV. The CDR3 runs 16 residues. The CDR3 DNA reads as TGTGCCAGCAGCTTAGATCTTGGGGGCGGCGGGACTGGCTACACCTTC. Its translation is CASSLDLGGGGTGYTF.

This clonotype was recorded many times. The chain has TRBV11-1 and TRBJ2-3, with 13 nucleotides matching TRBD2. CDR3 length: 18 amino acids. V gave up 1 base and J gave up 3 bases; unmatched junction bases: 7. Germline V gene lookup returns CDR1 SGHAT and CDR2 FQDESV (reference sequence). This chain's CDR3 is CASSLGGLAGVTTDTQYF. Written as DNA, the CDR3 is TGTGCCAGCAGCTTAGGAGGACTAGCGGGAGTAACAACAGATACGCAGTATTTT.

The chain links TRBV6-1 to TRBJ2-3, with 8 bases aligning to TRBD1. Trimming cost V 6 bases and J 6 bases; bases outside gene matches: 8. CDR3 length equals 14 residues. CDR1 and CDR2 from the germline V gene are MNHNS and SASEGT. CDR3 coding DNA: TGTGCCAGCAGCTTCCTGGACAGGGCTGATACGCAGTATTTT. It is translated as CASSFLDRADTQYF.

This clonotype was detected ten times or more. This rearrangement joins TRBV29-1 to TRBJ2-3; D not resolved. This CDR3 has 11 residues. Between the trimmed V and J ends, which lost 8 bases and 4 bases, there was a span of 10 bases. Germline V gene data show CDR1 as SQVTM and CDR2 as ANQGSEA. CDR3 residues: CSSGQADTQYF. CDR3 bases: TGCAGCTCCGGCCAGGCAGATACGCAGTATTTT.

This clonotype was counted at least ten times. The gene calls are TRBV6-1 and TRBJ2-5; D might be TRBD2 (5 bases). The CDR3 covers 13 residues. Germline assignment: CDR1 MNHNS and CDR2 SASEGT. Trimming left V 8 bases short and J 4 bases short, with 14 bases between. The DNA for the CDR3 is TGTGCCAGCCGGATCGGCGGGCGAGAGACCCAGTACTTC. This codes for CASRIGGRETQYF.

This clonotype showed up just a few times. A much larger clone lies one base from this, so it may be a read error. The CDR3 loop is CASSSGDRTDTQYF. The DNA of the CDR3 is TGTGCCAGCAGTTCAGGGGACCGCACAGATACGCAGTATTTT. The rearrangement uses TRBV12-3 or TRBV12-4 and TRBJ2-3, with D tentatively TRBD1 (6 bases). The CDR3 sequence is 14 residues long. Trimming took off 4 bases at V and 1 base at J, with 9 bases between the two ends.

This clonotype was observed a handful of times. V usage is TRBV6-1 and J usage is TRBJ1-1, with 10 bases that match TRBD1. The junction had 13 bases not matched to a gene; V was cut back by 5 bases and J by 4 bases. Germline CDR1 MNHNS, CDR2 SASEGT. The CDR3 is 17 residues long. The CDR3 nucleotides are TGTGCCAGCAGTCAAGTCCCGGGACAGGGGATGGGCACTGAAGCTTTCTTT. It is translated as CASSQVPGQGMGTEAFF.

This clonotype was detected once. The V and J genes are TRBV19 and TRBJ2-2, with 7 bases lining up with TRBD2. The CDR3 runs to 15 residues. From germline, CDR1 is LNHDA and CDR2 SQIVND (reference sequence). Unmatched junction bases numbered 3, after V lost 3 bases and J lost 2 bases. The CDR3 coding sequence is TGTGCCAGTAGTATGGGCGGGAGCAACACCGGGGAGCTGTTTTTT. Protein: CASSMGGSNTGELFF.

This clonotype was recorded many times. The V and J genes are TRBV13 and TRBJ2-7, with D possibly being TRBD2 (5 bases). V was cut by 7 bases and J by 5 bases, with 27 bases left in between. CDR1 and CDR2 from the germline V gene are PRHDT and FYEKMQ (reference sequence). CDR3 length equals 17 residues. For the CDR3, the DNA is TGTGCCAGCAACCTATTTTCGGGGTCGGGTTGGTCCCACGAGCAGTACTTC. Translating it yields CASNLFSGSGWSHEQYF.

This clonotype turned up a few times. The CDR3, as DNA: TGTGCCAGCAGCCTCGAGTTCAATCAGCCCCAGCATTTT. This translates into CASSLEFNQPQHF. The rearrangement uses TRBV6-5 and TRBJ1-5; no firm D call. The CDR3 contains 13 residues. V was trimmed by 6 bases and J by 3 bases, leaving 9 bases between them. Germline lookup yields CDR1 MNHEY and CDR2 SVGAGI.

This clonotype was seen repeatedly, ten times or more. The J gene is TRBJ1-5, the V gene TRBV4-1, with no clear D. CDR3 length: 13 amino acids. Germline V lookup: CDR1 MGHRA, CDR2 YSYEKL. Trimming shortened V by 3 bases and J by 7 bases, and 10 bases separated the two germline ends. The CDR3 loop is CASSQGTFQPQHF. In DNA, the CDR3 is TGCGCCAGCAGCCAGGGAACCTTCCAGCCCCAGCATTTT.

This clonotype was seen ten or more times. The chain joins TRBV20-1 to TRBJ2-3; 7 bases match TRBD2. There are 16 residues in the CDR3. The V gene's germline CDR1 is DFQATT and CDR2 SNEGSKA (reference sequence). V lost 1 base, J lost 3 bases, and 10 bases stayed unmatched. The CDR3, as DNA: TGCAGTGCTAGAGTGGTGAGGACTAGGGGAACAGATACGCAGTATTTT. Protein: CSARVVRTRGTDTQYF.

This clonotype was detected ten times or more. This rearrangement joins TRBV10-3 to TRBJ2-3; D tentatively fits TRBD1 or TRBD2 (5 bases each). Germline V gene data show CDR1 as ENHRY and CDR2 as SYGVKD. The CDR3 totals 14 residues. Trimming cost V 1 base and J 2 bases, with 7 bases left between them. CDR3 bases: TGTGCCATCAGTGAGTGGGGGAACACAGATACGCAGTATTTT. This translates into CAISEWGNTDTQYF.

In this sample, this clonotype turned up many times. This chain joins TRBV11-2 and TRBJ2-2; tentative D call: TRBD2 (6 bases). The CDR3 is 16 amino acids. Germline values: CDR1 SGHAT, CDR2 FQNNGV. Trimming cost V 8 bases and J 4 bases, with 20 bases left between them. The CDR3 coding sequence is TGTGCCAGCTCCTCCCCGGAGGGATACAGCACCGGGGAGCTGTTTTTT. Translation gives CASSSPEGYSTGELFF. The complete variable domain, with remaining parts taken from reference TRBV11-2 and TRBJ2-2, reads EAGVAQSPRYKIIEKRQSVAFWCNPISGHATLYWYQQILGQGPKLLIQFQNNGVVDDSQLPKDRFSAERLKGVDSTLKIQPAKLEDSAVYLCASSSPEGYSTGELFFGEGSRLTVL.

The chain has TRBV6-1 and TRBJ1-5, with 8 bases identical to TRBD1. From germline, CDR1 is MNHNS and CDR2 SASEGT. This CDR3 comprises 18 residues. V gave up 5 bases and J gave up 0 bases; unmatched junction bases: 12. The CDR3 DNA follows: TGTGCCAGCAGTCATCCGGGACAGGCGCGGGATAGCAATCAGCCCCAGCATTTT. Protein product: CASSHPGQARDSNQPQHF.

A few counts support this clonotype. Compared with germline, one end of the junction differs, possibly owing to a read error. The V and J genes are TRBV5-6 and TRBJ2-1; D is uncertain. Germline lookup yields CDR1 SGHDT and CDR2 YYEEEE. The CDR3 sequence is 14 residues long. CDR3 bases: TGTGCCAGCAGCCCGCCCCGGTTCGGCAATGAGCAGTCCTTC. It encodes CASSPPRFGNEQSF.

In its sample, this clonotype was seen many times. CDR3 sequence (DNA): TGTGCCAGCAGTCAGGTCACTGAGCAGTTCTTC. This sequence encodes CASSQVTEQFF. J is TRBJ2-1 and V is TRBV12-3 or TRBV12-4; D is unresolved. The CDR3 is 11 amino acids. Deletions cut 5 bases from V and 9 bases from J, with 8 bases between.